A selection of T cell receptor beta chains follows, all from one sample in a study of blood T cell repertoires in COVID-19. Using immunoSEQ multiplex PCR, the repertoire was profiled, and TCRdb retains in-frame clones only, with some absent. Here the sample spans more than 85,000 clones, about 90% being singletons. The sequenced sample consisted of peripheral blood. Receptors were obtained from a man aged 45-65 years with COVID-19, enrolled during active disease. Both conserved end residues are part of each CDR3. Each record gives: clone size, CDR3 length, J gene, V gene, D gene, CDR3 protein, CDR3 DNA. A D gene is named only where the DNA matches it firmly. Clone size appears in some rows only: once, few, many, or a class for an expanded clone.

clone_size: once; cdr3_length: 15; j_call: TRBJ2-1; v_call: TRBV30; d_call: NA; cdr3_aa: CAWSVRGAGYNEQFF; cdr3_nt: TGTGCCTGGAGTGTACGGGGGGCTGGATACAATGAGCAGTTCTTC
clone_size: NA; cdr3_length: 15; j_call: TRBJ2-1; v_call: TRBV11-2; d_call: TRBD2; cdr3_aa: CASSLVAGGYNEQFF; cdr3_nt: TGTGCCAGCAGCTTAGTAGCGGGGGGCTACAATGAGCAGTTCTTC
clone_size: NA; cdr3_length: 16; j_call: TRBJ1-4; v_call: TRBV14; d_call: NA; cdr3_aa: CASSQNRQTTNEKLFF; cdr3_nt: TGTGCCAGCAGCCAAAACCGACAAACAACTAATGAAAAACTGTTTTTT
clone_size: NA; cdr3_length: 16; j_call: TRBJ2-1; v_call: TRBV18; d_call: NA; cdr3_aa: CASSPLGQSSYNEQFF; cdr3_nt: TGTGCCAGCTCGCCCCTCGGACAGAGCTCCTACAATGAGCAGTTCTTC
clone_size: NA; cdr3_length: 13; j_call: TRBJ2-5; v_call: TRBV12-3/TRBV12-4; d_call: TRBD1; cdr3_aa: CASTLQGEETQYF; cdr3_nt: TGTGCCAGCACGCTGCAGGGGGAAGAGACCCAGTACTTC
clone_size: NA; cdr3_length: 14; j_call: TRBJ2-1; v_call: TRBV11-2; d_call: TRBD2; cdr3_aa: CASSWTSGYNEQFF; cdr3_nt: TGTGCCAGCAGCTGGACTAGCGGATACAATGAGCAGTTCTTC
clone_size: NA; cdr3_length: 14; j_call: TRBJ1-3; v_call: TRBV30; d_call: NA; cdr3_aa: CAWYDYLSGNTIYF; cdr3_nt: TGTGCCTGGTACGACTACCTCTCTGGAAACACCATATATTTT
clone_size: NA; cdr3_length: 16; j_call: TRBJ1-5; v_call: TRBV29-1; d_call: TRBD1; cdr3_aa: CSVDPTVDRLNQPQHF; cdr3_nt: TGCAGCGTCGACCCCACGGTGGACAGGCTCAATCAGCCCCAGCATTTT
clone_size: NA; cdr3_length: 14; j_call: TRBJ2-5; v_call: TRBV7-9; d_call: NA; cdr3_aa: CASSPEGSGETQYF; cdr3_nt: TGTGCCAGCAGCCCCGAAGGGAGCGGAGAGACCCAGTACTTC
clone_size: once; cdr3_length: 11; j_call: TRBJ1-1; v_call: TRBV20-1; d_call: NA; cdr3_aa: CSARIPRRAFF; cdr3_nt: TGCAGTGCTAGGATCCCCCGTCGGGCTTTCTTT
clone_size: NA; cdr3_length: 15; j_call: TRBJ1-3; v_call: TRBV18; d_call: NA; cdr3_aa: CASSFSERAGNTIYF; cdr3_nt: TGTGCCAGCTCCTTCTCGGAGAGGGCTGGAAACACCATATATTTT
clone_size: NA; cdr3_length: 14; j_call: TRBJ1-1; v_call: TRBV5-1; d_call: NA; cdr3_aa: CASSGQGASTEAFF; cdr3_nt: TGCGCCAGCAGCGGCCAGGGTGCGAGCACTGAAGCTTTCTTT
clone_size: once; cdr3_length: 14; j_call: TRBJ1-2; v_call: TRBV2; d_call: TRBD1; cdr3_aa: CASSGQGTNYGYTF; cdr3_nt: TGTGCCAGCAGTGGACAGGGGACTAACTATGGCTACACCTTC
clone_size: NA; cdr3_length: 15; j_call: TRBJ2-7; v_call: TRBV24-1; d_call: NA; cdr3_aa: CATSAGAVFPYEQYF; cdr3_nt: TGTGCCACCAGTGCAGGGGCCGTCTTCCCCTACGAGCAGTACTTC
clone_size: NA; cdr3_length: 13; j_call: TRBJ2-7; v_call: TRBV4-3; d_call: NA; cdr3_aa: CASSQDEGREQYF; cdr3_nt: TGCGCCAGCAGCCAAGATGAGGGGAGGGAGCAGTACTTC
clone_size: once; cdr3_length: 16; j_call: TRBJ1-1; v_call: TRBV18; d_call: TRBD1; cdr3_aa: CASSSGTGGRNTEAFF; cdr3_nt: TGTGCCAGCTCATCGGGGACAGGGGGAAGGAACACTGAAGCTTTCTTT